The present entry profiles one TCR beta chain with its context. Its antigen is still unknown. Base qualities are not recorded, but no much larger clone differs from it by a single base. The cohort comprised hundreds of healthy bone marrow donors. Cohort members were all nominally healthy when sampled, although unrecorded immune exposures were likely present. The donor tested CMV seropositive, placing the donor among the approximately 290 seropositive members of the cohort. Each donor provided a peripheral blood sample, and peripheral blood mononuclear cells were used for TCR beta sequencing. The Qiagen DNeasy Blood Extraction Kit was used to extract genomic DNA from the blood cell samples. These data are taken from a study of cytomegalovirus exposure and HLA in healthy donors (dated by TCRdb to 2017 to 2019). Describing the broader study: An earlier analysis of approximately 640 of the donors reported approximately 300 Gb of sequence data and 120 million or so unique TCR beta sequences from 150 million to 200 million T cells. Roughly 300 gigabases of sequencing data and approximately 85 million unique TCR sequences were included in an early release covering about 700 HLA-typed donors. Of the approximately 400 genotyped donors, less than 85% were placed in the genetic ancestry cluster associated with self-reported Caucasian donors. The study aimed to test whether signatures of past pathogen exposure could be identified by cataloging public T cell receptors. The T cell repertoires of around 670 subjects were profiled by immunosequencing and related to cytomegalovirus serostatus. In addition to the first cohort of 500 to 850 subjects, a separate validation cohort of approximately 130 different subjects was used. High-throughput TCR immunosequencing, statistical association of individual TCRs with disease status, and machine learning were combined to predict cytomegalovirus infection status. To study patterns of TCR occurrence, a later analysis re-analyzed previously published TCR beta repertoires from around 670 donors and added high-resolution HLA genotyping. Rather than using new phenotypic data, the later analysis identified candidate immune exposures from TCR beta sequences and from how often those sequences occurred across donors. An earlier analysis of nearly 600 of the donors applied high-throughput TCR beta sequencing to assess whether each TCR beta V gene segment acted as functional or pseudogenic. Donor age, sex, ethnicity and CMV serostatus were compiled together with the repertoire data. A later genetic analysis took genome-wide SNP genotypes for about three fifths of the 666 donors and used that subset as a discovery cohort. Every discovery cohort repertoire had been produced on one sequencing platform. Class I and class II HLA loci were covered by the typing at four-digit resolution. Typing coverage varied by locus: roughly 629-630 donors for A, B, C, DRB1 and DQB1; more than 500 for DQA1; approximately 610 for DPA1; around 450 for DPB1. Several DR-DQ haplotypes were handled as single units for association and clustering because linkage in the cohort was strong. On average, around 240,000 unique TCR beta nucleotide sequences were sequenced per donor among some 420 genotyped donors of the cohort, with 15% to 20% of those sequences being non-productive.

Points the paper makes about the study in general: According to the authors, the approach could potentially be generalized to other disease states and immunological phenotypes. An association between a missense DCLRE1C variant and V-gene and J-gene trimming of TCR beta chains was found in a later genetic analysis and replicated in an independent cohort. In a later analysis, HLA-associated TCR beta chains were found to be more clonally expanded and to have lower generation probabilities than equally common non-associated chains. The classifier was reported to diagnose cytomegalovirus status with high specificity and sensitivity in both the original and validation cohorts. Linkage disequilibrium might explain the correlated functional status among segregating V segments, but an unknown experimental factor could not be excluded. A further reported finding was that TCR beta sequences accurately predicted the HLA-A and HLA-B alleles for most subjects in the first cohort. In a later analysis, 16,951 TCR beta sequences were associated with specific HLA alleles at a false discovery rate of 0.05. Presence/absence analyses assumed roughly uniform sequencing depth across donors, an assumption that may not hold. Assigning TCR associations to individual alleles was difficult when HLA alleles, especially DR and DQ, strongly co-occurred. In vitro tests confirmed that a few of the cytomegalovirus-associated TCR beta chains recognize cytomegalovirus antigens. Because counts were too low, more than 15 rarely observed V segments, including chromosome 9 orphons, were left out of the earlier analysis of 587 of the donors. The cohort was sequenced for TCR beta chains only, and without alpha or paired-chain data the features that could be detected were limited. Most TCR sequences were observed very rarely across donors, whereas some public TCRs were present in many individuals. Because HLA typing was unavailable for some donors at each locus, only the typed subset was used in association tests. According to a later analysis, most CMV-associated TCR beta chains appeared to be HLA-restricted, and the HLA associations seemed to be driven largely by CMV exposure. A total of about 150 TCR beta chains were listed by the study as associated with cytomegalovirus. A cluster of highly shared sequence variants was judged likely to be a technical artifact of the sequencing pipeline. According to a later analysis, parvovirus B19, influenza, CMV and Epstein-Barr virus appeared linked to several top co-occurrence clusters. The only immune exposure information available for the cohort was CMV serostatus. Compared with the 666-donor mean, donors in an Asian-associated ancestry cluster had fewer N-insertions in productive TCRs, according to a later genetic analysis. The 87-base-pair reads could not distinguish some IMGT-functional V segments, including TRBV6-2 and TRBV6-3, so those segments were excluded. According to a later analysis, TCR association rates differed among HLA loci, with DRB1 alleles showing the most associated TCRs and HLA-C alleles showing the fewest. In an earlier analysis of about 540 of the donors, most TCR beta V segments were observed in productive rearrangements about 87% or about 30% of the time, broadly matching IMGT annotations.

The CDR3 starts with the cysteine, ends with the phenylalanine, and has 12 residues. The retained sequence is limited to the CDR3, 36 bases, with the frame set at the first base. The trim is 7 bases for V and 9 bases for J, with a gap of 13 bases between the germline ends. CDR1 GTSNPN and CDR2 SVGIG were looked up in the germline V gene (reference sequence). Receptors were amplified or captured by the immunoSEQ multiplex PCR assay. A mixture of 60 forward primers for TCR Vbeta segments and 13 reverse primers for TCR Jbeta segments was used in the multiplex PCR. A multiplex PCR assay on genomic DNA amplified the CDR3 region of rearranged TCR beta genes. The amplified TCR beta libraries were sequenced on the Illumina HiSeq System as 87-base-pair reads. On the authors' methods: A later analysis counted approximately 74 million unique TCR beta chains across the 650 to 700 repertoires, and around 12 million of these chains were shared by at least two donors. To remove PCR and sequencing errors, raw reads were error-corrected and collapsed into unique sequences using a nearest-neighbor algorithm that merged closely related sequences. Alignment of CDR3 sequences to IMGT reference sequences was used to assign V, D and J gene segments. For a sequence to be retained, a match of at least six nucleotides to both a V gene segment and a J gene segment was required. A rearrangement counted as productive if the CDR3 had no stop codons and remained in frame with V and J, and every other rearrangement counted as non-productive. Following IMGT convention, CDR3 was defined as the stretch from the second conserved V-encoded cysteine to the conserved J-encoded phenylalanine. The earlier analysis of approximately 500 of the donors excluded sequences that lacked an unambiguous match to a single V gene segment. In an earlier analysis of approximately 610 of the donors, V segments were called functional above 56.7% productive rearrangements and were called segregating when the between-donor standard deviation exceeded 5%. A statistical classification framework was developed to diagnose cytomegalovirus status using the catalog of TCR beta chain sequences. A later analysis assigned V and J genes by comparing TCR nucleotide sequences with IMGT/GENE-DB human TR gene sequences. A later analysis assigned CDR3 sequences and most-parsimonious VDJ recombination scenarios with the TCRdist pipeline. In a later analysis, each TCR beta chain was defined by its CDR3 amino acid sequence together with its V-gene family, and reads without a unique V-gene family were excluded. A later analysis removed 550 to 650 highly shared, low-generation-probability nucleotide sequences to deal with suspected cross-contamination and a sequencing artifact. A later analysis calculated a clonal expansion index for each public chain from normalized within-repertoire ranks of inferred template counts. In a later analysis, generation probabilities were computed using a VDJ recombination model fitted to out-of-frame rearrangements, and the results were checked against IGoR. In a later analysis, hypergeometric tests were used to score TCR-TCR, TCR-HLA and TCR-CMV co-occurrence, with a repertoire-size bias correction applied to TCR pairs. A later analysis estimated false discovery rates by permuting HLA or CMV assignments 20 times. In a later analysis, co-occurring TCRs were grouped using DBSCAN, and TCRdist sequence similarity was added for clustering within HLA-allele-positive subsets. Repertoires with fewer than 30,000 or more than 120,000 public chains were left out of co-occurrence clustering, as were about five repertoires with anomalous nucleotide sharing. The immuneACCESS repertoire file appears here via TCRdb, limited to in-frame rearrangements. These files lack a portion of the clones; in checked studies, under half of the deficit traces to unresolved V genes, and the cause of the others is not known. That table gives V, J and clone size, and the DNA gave D and trimming. The sample table contains about 160,000 clones; only one count was recorded for approximately 78% of them. The top ten hold more than 7% of the sample.

This TCR derives from a male donor in good health and CMV-seropositive. Sequenced sample: PBMCs. Recombination linked TRBV30 to TRBJ1-6; too little of a D gene remains to name it. The CDR3 reads CAFTWRSSPLHF. In nucleotides, the sequence is TGTGCCTTCACCTGGAGGAGTTCACCCCTCCACTTT.